These T cell receptor beta chains were read from a single sample in a study of T cell responses to AZD1222 COVID-19 vaccine. Generated by immunoSEQ multiplex PCR, the TCRdb table keeps only in-frame clones and is missing some. The data show nearly 110,000 clones, roughly 90% seen once. The source material was peripheral blood, sampled on day 0 of AZD1222 vaccination. These receptors came from an adult in good health. Each CDR3 is given with its conserved first and last residue. D genes are given only for firm matches. For some rows the clone size is stated as once, few or many, or as a class when expanded; others skip it.

V gene	D gene	clone size	J gene	CDR3 protein	CDR3 DNA
TRBV24-1	.	.	TRBJ2-7	CATSDQEAPWGEQYF	TGTGCCACCAGTGATCAGGAGGCTCCGTGGGGAGAGCAGTACTTC
TRBV7-6	TRBD1	few	TRBJ2-1	CASSLEGRGYNEQFF	TGTGCCAGCAGCTTAGAGGGCAGGGGGTACAATGAGCAGTTCTTC
TRBV6-1	TRBD2	.	TRBJ2-1	CASSENRLAGIYNEQFF	TGTGCCAGCAGTGAAAATAGGCTAGCGGGAATATACAATGAGCAGTTCTTC
TRBV19	.	.	TRBJ2-3	CASTPQGPRGLTDTQYF	TGTGCCAGTACCCCCCAGGGGCCAAGGGGACTAACAGATACGCAGTATTTT
TRBV5-8	.	.	TRBJ2-5	CASSSFETQYF	TGTGCCAGCAGCTCCTTCGAGACCCAGTACTTC
TRBV5-4	TRBD2	.	TRBJ2-2	CASSPGGAGGDTGELFF	TGTGCCAGCAGCCCCGGTGGGGCGGGAGGAGACACCGGGGAGCTGTTTTTT
TRBV5-6	TRBD1	.	TRBJ1-1	CASSAAGGLNTEAFF	TGTGCCAGCAGCGCGGCAGGGGGCCTGAACACTGAAGCTTTCTTT
TRBV7-9	.	.	TRBJ2-3	CASRRAGEERDTQYF	TGTGCCAGCAGGCGCGCTGGGGAAGAACGAGATACGCAGTATTTT
TRBV19	.	.	TRBJ1-2	CASSIGDGYTF	TGTGCCAGTAGTATAGGGGATGGCTACACCTTC
TRBV11-2	.	.	TRBJ1-5	CASSPDNHSNQPQHF	TGTGCCAGCAGCCCGGACAACCATAGCAATCAGCCCCAGCATTTT
TRBV10-2	.	.	TRBJ2-7	CASRGDTSPSYEQYF	TGCGCCAGCAGAGGGGACACCAGTCCCTCCTACGAGCAGTACTTC
TRBV15	.	.	TRBJ1-5	CATSKGEWNQPQHF	TGTGCCACCAGCAAGGGAGAGTGGAATCAGCCCCAGCATTTT
TRBV27	TRBD2	.	TRBJ2-7	CASSFSGTGTYEQYF	TGTGCCAGCAGTTTCAGCGGGACTGGAACCTACGAGCAGTACTTC
TRBV4-3	.	.	TRBJ1-5	CASSQDPHSNQPQHF	TGCGCCAGCAGCCAAGATCCGCATAGCAATCAGCCCCAGCATTTT
TRBV6-5	.	.	TRBJ1-1	CASSSQMNTEAFF	TGTGCCAGCAGTTCTCAGATGAACACTGAAGCTTTCTTT
TRBV7-3	.	.	TRBJ2-3	CASSFDGGLGDTQYF	TGTGCCAGCAGCTTCGACGGAGGATTAGGGGATACGCAGTATTTT
TRBV9	.	.	TRBJ2-7	CASSPALGEQYF	TGTGCCAGCAGCCCCGCCCTTGGGGAGCAGTACTTC
TRBV28	.	.	TRBJ1-1	CASYTEMNTEAFF	TGTGCCAGCTATACAGAGATGAACACTGAAGCTTTCTTT
TRBV6-6	TRBD1	.	TRBJ2-1	CASSQWGQGYNEQFF	TGTGCCAGCAGCCAATGGGGACAGGGATACAATGAGCAGTTCTTC
TRBV5-6	.	.	TRBJ1-1	CASTDSLNTEAFF	TGTGCCAGCACCGACAGTCTGAACACTGAAGCTTTCTTT
TRBV19	.	.	TRBJ1-2	CASSTGGLLSNYGYTF	TGTGCCAGTAGTACCGGGGGACTGCTCTCTAACTATGGCTACACCTTC
TRBV10-1	TRBD2	.	TRBJ2-3	CASNSGRAGDRDTQYF	TGCGCCAGCAACTCCGGGAGAGCGGGAGATAGAGATACGCAGTATTTT
TRBV18	.	.	TRBJ1-1	CASSPGSLNTEAFF	TGTGCCAGCTCACCGGGCAGCTTGAACACTGAAGCTTTCTTT
TRBV10-2	TRBD2	few	TRBJ2-3	CASTRTSGNTDTQYF	TGCGCCAGCACTCGGACTAGCGGAAACACAGATACGCAGTATTTT